The clone carrying this T cell receptor (beta chain) was seen ten or more times. Its antigen remains unidentified. These data belong to a study of response to subunit inactivated influenza vaccine. Study-level findings and limits: The authors suggested that few new T cells are recruited per seasonal influenza vaccination.

This CDR3 is built from 13 residues. The V and J ends lost 6 bases and 5 bases respectively, with 13 bases between them. Using its own MiXCR run on the RT-PCR reads, TCRdb lists one record per CDR3 protein. The sample carries fewer than 700,000 distinct CDR3 sequences, roughly 13% recorded once. The clonotype comes from a man aged 50 to 59 who received an inactivated influenza vaccine. The chain combines TRBV12-3 or TRBV12-4 with TRBJ2-5; D call uncertain. Sequencing was performed on PBMCs from blood, taken more than 35 days after vaccination. This CDR3 reads CASRRGVRETQYF. The CDR3 DNA is TGTGCCAGCAGACGCGGAGTCAGGGAGACCCAGTACTTC.